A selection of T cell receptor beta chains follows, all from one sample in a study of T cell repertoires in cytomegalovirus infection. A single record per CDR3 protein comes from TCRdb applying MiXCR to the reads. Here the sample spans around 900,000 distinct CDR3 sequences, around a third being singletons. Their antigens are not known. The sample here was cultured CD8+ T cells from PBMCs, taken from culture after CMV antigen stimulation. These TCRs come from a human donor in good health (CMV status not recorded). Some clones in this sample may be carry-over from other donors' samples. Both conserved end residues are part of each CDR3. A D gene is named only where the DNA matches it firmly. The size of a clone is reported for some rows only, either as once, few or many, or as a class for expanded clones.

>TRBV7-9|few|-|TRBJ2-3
CASTDGGTDTQYF
TGTGCCAGCACAGATGGAGGGACAGATACGCAGTATTTT
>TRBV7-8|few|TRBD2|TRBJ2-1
CASSLPGLAGSSYNEQFF
TGTGCCAGCAGTTTACCGGGACTAGCGGGTTCTTCCTACAATGAGCAGTTCTTC
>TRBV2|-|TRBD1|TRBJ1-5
CASRTGQGGNQPQHF
TGTGCCAGCAGGACCGGACAGGGGGGGAATCAGCCCCAGCATTTT
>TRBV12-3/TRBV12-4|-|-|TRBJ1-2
CASKGSEKPDYGYTF
TGTGCCAGCAAGGGGTCCGAGAAACCGGATTATGGCTACACCTTC
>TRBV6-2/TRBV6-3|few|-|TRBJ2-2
CATRIAGELFF
TGTGCCACCCGGATAGCCGGGGAGCTGTTTTTT
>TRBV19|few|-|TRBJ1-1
CASSIPKQRNTEAFF
TGTGCCAGTAGTATCCCAAAACAGCGTAACACTGAAGCTTTCTTT
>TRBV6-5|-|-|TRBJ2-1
CASSYRGVSYNEQFF
TGTGCCAGCAGTTACAGAGGGGTGTCCTACAATGAGCAGTTCTTC
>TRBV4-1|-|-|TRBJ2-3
CASSQVWGDTDTQYF
TGCGCCAGCAGCCAAGTGTGGGGGGACACAGATACGCAGTATTTT
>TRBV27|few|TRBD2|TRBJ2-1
CASTLAGGLEQFF
TGTGCCAGCACCCTAGCGGGGGGGCTTGAGCAGTTCTTC
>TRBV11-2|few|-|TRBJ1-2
CASSLVGVAYGYTF
TGTGCCAGCAGCTTAGTGGGGGTGGCCTATGGCTACACCTTC
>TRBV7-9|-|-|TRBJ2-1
CASSSPGGRGEQFF
TGTGCCAGCAGCTCTCCCGGGGGGCGTGGTGAGCAGTTCTTC
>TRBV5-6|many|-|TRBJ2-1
CASSGDEQFF
TGTGCCAGCAGTGGGGATGAGCAGTTCTTC
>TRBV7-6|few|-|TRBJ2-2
CASSAVGGAIGGTGELFF
TGTGCCAGCAGCGCCGTGGGGGGGGCAATAGGAGGCACCGGGGAGCTGTTTTTT
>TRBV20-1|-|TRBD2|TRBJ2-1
CSASSFGGGVNNEQFF
TGCAGTGCTAGTTCGTTTGGGGGGGGGGTTAACAATGAGCAGTTCTTC
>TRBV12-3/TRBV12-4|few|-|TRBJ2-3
CASSSPPGGGHTDTQYF
TGTGCCAGCAGTTCGCCCCCGGGCGGGGGCCACACAGATACGCAGTATTTT
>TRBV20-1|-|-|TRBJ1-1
CSARSPEKPLNTEAFF
TGCAGTGCTAGATCTCCAGAGAAACCTTTGAACACTGAAGCTTTCTTT
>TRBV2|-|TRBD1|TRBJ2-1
CASRGTEGNEQFF
TGTGCCAGCAGAGGGACAGAGGGCAATGAGCAGTTCTTC
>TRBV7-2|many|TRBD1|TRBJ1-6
CASSTPTGGGSPLHF
TGTGCCAGCAGCACCCCGACAGGGGGAGGTTCACCCCTCCACTTT
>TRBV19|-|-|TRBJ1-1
CASSIGSQGRTEAFF
TGTGCCAGTAGTATAGGGTCCCAGGGAAGGACTGAAGCTTTCTTT
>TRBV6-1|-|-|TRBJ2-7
CASPISYEQYF
TGTGCCAGCCCGATCTCCTACGAGCAGTACTTC
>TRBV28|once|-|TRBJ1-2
CASSSLGTLYDYTF
TGTGCCAGCAGTTCACTCGGGACACTCTATGACTACACCTTC
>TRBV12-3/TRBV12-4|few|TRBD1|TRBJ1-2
CASSTRQGIDYGYTF
TGTGCCAGCAGTACTCGACAGGGGATCGACTATGGCTACACCTTC
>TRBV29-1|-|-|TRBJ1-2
CSVVGGLYGYTF
TGCAGCGTTGTGGGAGGGCTCTATGGCTACACCTTC
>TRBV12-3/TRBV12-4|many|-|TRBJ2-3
CASSFDLPGRVTDTQYF
TGTGCCAGCAGTTTTGATCTTCCTGGCAGGGTCACAGATACGCAGTATTTT
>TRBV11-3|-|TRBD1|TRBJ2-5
CASSQVTGYEETQYF
TGTGCCAGCAGCCAAGTGACAGGGTATGAAGAGACCCAGTACTTC
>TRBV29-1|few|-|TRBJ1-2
CSVPVRIEGYTF
TGCAGCGTCCCTGTCAGGATAGAGGGCTACACCTTC
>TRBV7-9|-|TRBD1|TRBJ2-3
CASSFPGQGKGSWTDTQYF
TGTGCCAGCAGCTTTCCCGGACAGGGTAAAGGGTCGTGGACAGATACGCAGTATTTT
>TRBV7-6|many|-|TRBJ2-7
CASSARPGVGTREQYF
TGTGCCAGCAGCGCTAGACCGGGGGTTGGTACGCGCGAGCAGTACTTC
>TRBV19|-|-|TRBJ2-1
CASTMTFLGPYNEQFF
TGTGCCAGTACCATGACGTTTCTTGGCCCTTACAATGAGCAGTTCTTC
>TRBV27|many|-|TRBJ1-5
CASRDGGGNQPQHF
TGTGCCAGCAGGGATGGAGGAGGTAATCAGCCCCAGCATTTT
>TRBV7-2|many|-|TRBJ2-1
CASSLGHRTYNEQFF
TGTGCCAGCAGCTTAGGACATCGAACCTACAATGAGCAGTTCTTC
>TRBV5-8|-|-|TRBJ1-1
CASSLYTRGTEAFF
TGTGCCAGCAGCTTGTATACCCGAGGCACTGAAGCTTTCTTT
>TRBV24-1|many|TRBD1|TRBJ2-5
CATSESTGTAETQYF
TGTGCCACCAGTGAATCTACCGGGACAGCAGAGACCCAGTACTTC
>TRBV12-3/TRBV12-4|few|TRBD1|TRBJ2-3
CASTSGQVSTDTQYF
TGTGCCAGCACCTCCGGACAGGTTAGCACAGATACGCAGTATTTT
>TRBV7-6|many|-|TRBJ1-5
CASSLGQNNQPQHF
TGTGCCAGCAGCCTCGGACAGAACAATCAGCCCCAGCATTTT
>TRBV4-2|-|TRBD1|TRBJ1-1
CASSHPRTGRGNTEAFF
TGTGCCAGCAGCCACCCCCGGACAGGGAGGGGGAACACTGAAGCTTTCTTT
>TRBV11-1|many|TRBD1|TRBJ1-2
CASSLTDRPRYGYTF
TGTGCCAGCAGCCTTACGGACAGGCCACGGTATGGCTACACCTTC
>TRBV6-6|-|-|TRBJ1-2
CASSGYISTGGQGLDGYTF
TGTGCCAGCAGTGGATACATCTCCACGGGCGGCCAGGGGCTGGATGGCTACACCTTC
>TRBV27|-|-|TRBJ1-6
CASSFASQNSPLHF
TGTGCCAGCAGTTTTGCTTCCCAGAATTCACCCCTCCACTTT
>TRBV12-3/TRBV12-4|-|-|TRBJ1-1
CASTDTHTEAFF
TGTGCCAGCACGGACACCCACACTGAAGCTTTCTTT
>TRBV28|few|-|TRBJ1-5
CASINSNQPQHF
TGTGCCAGCATTAATAGCAATCAGCCCCAGCATTTT
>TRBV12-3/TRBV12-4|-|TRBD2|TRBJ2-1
CASSTELAGRNNEQFF
TGTGCCAGCAGTACGGAACTAGCGGGGCGTAACAATGAGCAGTTCTTC
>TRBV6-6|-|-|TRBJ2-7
CASSYGSEQYF
TGTGCCAGCAGTTACGGATCCGAGCAGTACTTC
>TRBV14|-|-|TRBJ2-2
CASSQIDRPTTGELFF
TGTGCCAGCAGCCAAATAGACAGGCCGACCACCGGGGAGCTGTTTTTT
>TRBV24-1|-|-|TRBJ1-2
CATSGRTAYGYTF
TGTGCCACCAGTGGAAGGACGGCATATGGCTACACCTTC